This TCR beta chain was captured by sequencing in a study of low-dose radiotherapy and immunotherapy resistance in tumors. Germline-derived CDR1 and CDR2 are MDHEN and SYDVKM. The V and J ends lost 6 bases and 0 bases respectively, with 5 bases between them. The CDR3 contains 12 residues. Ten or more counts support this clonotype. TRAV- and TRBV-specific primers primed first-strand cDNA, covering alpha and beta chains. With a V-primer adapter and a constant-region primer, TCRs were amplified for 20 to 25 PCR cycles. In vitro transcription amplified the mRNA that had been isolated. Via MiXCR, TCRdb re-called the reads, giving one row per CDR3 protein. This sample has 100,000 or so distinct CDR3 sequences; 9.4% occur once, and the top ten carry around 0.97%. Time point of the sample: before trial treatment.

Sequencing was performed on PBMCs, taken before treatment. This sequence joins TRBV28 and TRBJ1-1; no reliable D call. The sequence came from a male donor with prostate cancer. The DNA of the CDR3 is TGTGCCAGCAGACCTGTGAACACTGAAGCTTTCTTT. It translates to CASRPVNTEAFF.